At least ten counts were recorded for the clone carrying this T cell receptor (beta chain). Its antigen is undetermined. The sample belongs to a study of blood T cells in healthy people across ages. Overall study results and limits: Both higher diversity and more naive CD4+ cells marked long-lived donors when set against aged donors. Strong correlation linked observed beta diversity and percent naive T cells.

V was trimmed by 3 bases and J by 0 bases, leaving 12 bases between them. The CDR3 length is 15 residues. Germline assignment: CDR1 SGHRS and CDR2 YFSETQ. The use of a sample-barcoded 5' primer and a J-beta primer mix characterized a second PCR of about 7 to 12 cycles. Every cDNA molecule bore a tag from a template-switch adaptor containing 12 random nucleotides. Using its own MiXCR run on the 5' RACE reads, TCRdb lists one record per CDR3 protein. The repertoire holds hundreds of thousands of distinct CDR3 sequences, with approximately 30% as singletons. The rearrangement uses TRBV5-1 and TRBJ1-1; no firm D call. The source material was blood. This TCR was recovered from a woman aged 80 or over in good health. In nucleotides, the CDR3 is TGCGCCAGCAGCTCATTTCCGACGGTGAACACTGAAGCTTTCTTT. Protein: CASSSFPTVNTEAFF.